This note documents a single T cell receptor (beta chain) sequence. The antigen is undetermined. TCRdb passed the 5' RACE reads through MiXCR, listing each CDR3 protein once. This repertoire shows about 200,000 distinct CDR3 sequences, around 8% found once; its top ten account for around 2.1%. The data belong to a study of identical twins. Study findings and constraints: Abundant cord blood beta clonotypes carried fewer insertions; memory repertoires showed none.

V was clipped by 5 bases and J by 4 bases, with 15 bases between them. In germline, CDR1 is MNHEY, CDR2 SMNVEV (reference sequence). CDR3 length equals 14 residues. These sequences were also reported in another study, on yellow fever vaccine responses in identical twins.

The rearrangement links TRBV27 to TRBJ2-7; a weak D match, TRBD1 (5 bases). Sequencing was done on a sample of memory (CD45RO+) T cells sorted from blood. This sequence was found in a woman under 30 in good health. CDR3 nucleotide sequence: TGTGCCAGCAGTCAATCAGGGTTGGGGTACGAGCAGTACTTC. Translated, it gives CASSQSGLGYEQYF.